This T cell receptor beta chain was observed in a study of metastatic and nonmetastatic thyroid tumors. Trimming removed 4 bases at V and 10 bases at J, with 20 bases between. The CDR3 is made up of 15 amino acids. Germline assignment: CDR1 DFQATT and CDR2 SNEGSKA (reference sequence). This clone was seen ten or more times. A single base separates this from a much larger clone, so it may be a read error. Other DNA sequences from this sample encode an identical CDR3 as well. TCRdb called clones again from the PCR reads with MiXCR. The repertoire includes over 25,000 clones, about 15% of them detected once, and 3.3% sits in the top ten. Treatment of any kind had been given to no patient before thyroid surgery.

J is TRBJ1-6 and V is TRBV20-1, with no clear D. This TCR was recovered from a female donor with papillary thyroid cancer or a benign thyroid nodule (not recorded which). Some clones in this sample may be carry-over from other donors' samples. The sequenced material came from blood. The CDR3 nucleotides read TGCAGTGCTATTCGGGATGGCACGGTGGGGTCACCCCTCCACTTT. Residues: CSAIRDGTVGSPLHF.